The rows below give T cell receptor beta chains drawn from one sample of a study of blood T cell repertoires in COVID-19. The assay was immunoSEQ multiplex PCR, and TCRdb's table has in-frame clones only and misses some. The sample has approximately 200,000 clones; 80% to 85% are singletons. Sequences were obtained from peripheral blood. The receptors come from a woman older than 75 with COVID-19, enrolled during active disease. CDR3s include the opening cysteine and the closing phenylalanine or tryptophan. The D gene is left open where the match is weak. Expanded clones are given a class, and other clones once, few, many or no size at all.

TRBJ1-1,NA,TRBV11-1,few,13,TGTGCCACCACAGGTTTGGCCGCCACTGAAGCTTTCTTT,CATTGLAATEAFF
TRBJ1-2,TRBD1,TRBV28,NA,14,TGTGCCAGCAGTTCCCCGGGACAGAACTATGGCTACACCTTC,CASSSPGQNYGYTF
TRBJ2-1,TRBD1,TRBV4-2,NA,15,TGTGCCAGCAGTCAACCGGGACAGGGGGCGTCTGAGCAGTTCTTC,CASSQPGQGASEQFF
TRBJ2-3,NA,TRBV7-9,NA,16,TGTGCCAGCAGCTTCCCGGGGGGCGGGAACACAGATACGCAGTATTTT,CASSFPGGGNTDTQYF
TRBJ2-3,TRBD2,TRBV7-9,NA,15,TGTGCCAGCACTCAAGGGGCGGGGGGAACAGATACGCAGTATTTT,CASTQGAGGTDTQYF
TRBJ1-5,TRBD1,TRBV28,NA,15,TGTGCCAGCAGGCCAGACAGGGTCTCTAATCAGCCCCAGCATTTT,CASRPDRVSNQPQHF
TRBJ1-5,TRBD1,TRBV6-1,NA,16,TGTGCCAGCAGGGAACAGGGGGAGTATAGCAATCAGCCCCAGCATTTT,CASREQGEYSNQPQHF
TRBJ1-2,NA,TRBV7-3,NA,13,TGTGCCAGCAGCTCTGCGGACGGGGTTGGCTACACCTTC,CASSSADGVGYTF
TRBJ2-2,NA,TRBV3-1/TRBV3-2,NA,14,TGTGCCAGCAGCCAAGTAGTGAACACCGGGGAGCTGTTTTTT,CASSQVVNTGELFF
TRBJ2-3,TRBD2,TRBV19,once,16,TGTGCCAGTAACCCCGGGGGAGGGAGAAGCACAGATACGCAGTATTTT,CASNPGGGRSTDTQYF
TRBJ1-1,TRBD1,TRBV6-4,once,13,TGTGCCAGCAGTGTAGGACAGGGGTTTGAAGCTTTCTTT,CASSVGQGFEAFF
TRBJ1-5,NA,TRBV28,NA,15,TGTGCCAGCAGGACTACATGGGGAGGAGAACAGCCCCAGCATTTT,CASRTTWGGEQPQHF
TRBJ2-2,NA,TRBV10-3,few,12,TGTGCCATTATCCCCGGGTCCGGGGAGCTGTTTTTT,CAIIPGSGELFF
TRBJ2-2,NA,TRBV5-5,once,15,TGTGCCAGCAGCTTGGCGGGGGTCGACACCGGGGAGCTGTTTTTT,CASSLAGVDTGELFF
TRBJ1-5,NA,TRBV7-8,NA,14,TGTGCCAGCAGCTGGGCGGAGTTAGAGGGGCCCCAGCATTTT,CASSWAELEGPQHF
TRBJ2-3,NA,TRBV20-1,NA,16,TGCAGTGCTAGTCGGGCCTCGGGAAGTGACACAGATACGCAGTATTTT,CSASRASGSDTDTQYF
TRBJ1-2,NA,TRBV6-4,NA,14,TGTGCCAGCACGACCCCATCAGGGAGGGTGGATCCCGGGTTC,CASTTPSGRVDPGF
TRBJ1-1,NA,TRBV18,few,12,TGTGCCAGCTCACGAACCGGCACTGAAGCTTTCTTT,CASSRTGTEAFF
TRBJ1-1,TRBD1,TRBV30,NA,15,TGTGCCTGGAGCGTACGTGGCAGGGGGCTCGGTGAAGCTTTCTTT,CAWSVRGRGLGEAFF
TRBJ2-7,TRBD1,TRBV2,once,12,TGTGCCAGCGAAAGGGACAGGGGGGATAGGTACTTC,CASERDRGDRYF
TRBJ1-1,NA,TRBV19,NA,15,TGTGCCAGTAGTACCGAGGAGGGGACTGGGGGTGAAGCTTTCTTT,CASSTEEGTGGEAFF
TRBJ2-1,NA,TRBV9,NA,15,TGTGCCAGCAGCGTTCTGCAGGGGCTCTACAATGAGCAGTTCTTC,CASSVLQGLYNEQFF